This TCR beta chain was captured by sequencing in a study of T cell responses to AZD1222 COVID-19 vaccine. The CDR3 loop spans 13 amino acids. CDR1 MNHEY and CDR2 SVGAGI come from the germline V gene. V was shortened by 7 bases and J by 4 bases, with 13 bases between the two germline ends. The repertoire was sequenced with immunoSEQ multiplex PCR; TCRdb's copy has only in-frame clones and lacks some. The sample records some 54,000 clones, 70% to 90% being singletons. The source was peripheral blood, collected on day 0 of AZD1222 vaccination. This sequence was found in an adult in good health. This rearrangement joins TRBV6-5 to TRBJ1-1; a possible D gene is TRBD1 (5 bases). CDR3 in amino acids: CASTPWGGTEAFF. The CDR3 nucleotides read TGTGCCAGCACCCCCTGGGGGGGCACTGAAGCTTTCTTT.